The T cell receptor (beta chain) described here comes from a study of graft-versus-host responses after intestinal transplantation. Using immunoSEQ multiplex PCR, the repertoire was profiled, and TCRdb retains in-frame clones only, with some absent. This table holds about 14,000 clones, roughly two fifths found once. This receptor was identified in a human patient who received an intestinal transplant. Sequences were derived from alloreactive CD4+ T cells from a mixed lymphocyte reaction culture, sampled before intestinal transplant. Regarding subset: CFSE-low proliferating T cells sorted from roughly six-day pre-transplant mixed lymphocyte reaction (GvH or HvG direction).

The CDR3 nucleotides read TGCGCCAGCAGTGTTTCCTACCGGGACAGGGGAGGATGGCCCCAGCATTTT. It yields the protein CASSVSYRDRGGWPQHF. V and J are TRBV10-1 and TRBJ1-5; 10 nucleotides align to TRBD1. Germline assignment: CDR1 WNHNN and CDR2 SYGVQD (reference sequence). The CDR3 is 17 residues long. V trimming: 4 bases; J trimming: 9 bases; junction bases outside the gene matches: 15.